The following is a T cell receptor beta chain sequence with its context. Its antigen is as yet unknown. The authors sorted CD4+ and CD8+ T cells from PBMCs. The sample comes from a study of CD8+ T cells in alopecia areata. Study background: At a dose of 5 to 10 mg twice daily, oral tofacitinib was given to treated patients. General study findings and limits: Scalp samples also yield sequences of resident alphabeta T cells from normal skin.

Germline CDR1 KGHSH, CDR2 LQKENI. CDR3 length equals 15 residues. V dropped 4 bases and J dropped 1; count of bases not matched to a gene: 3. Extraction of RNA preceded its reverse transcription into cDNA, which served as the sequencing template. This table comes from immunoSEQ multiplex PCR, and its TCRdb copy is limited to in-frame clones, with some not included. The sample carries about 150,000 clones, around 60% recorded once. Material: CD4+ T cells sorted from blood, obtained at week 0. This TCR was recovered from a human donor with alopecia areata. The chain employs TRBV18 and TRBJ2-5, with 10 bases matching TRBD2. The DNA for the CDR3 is TGTGCCAGCTCACTTACTAGCGGGGCCCAAGAGACCCAGTACTTC. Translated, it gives CASSLTSGAQETQYF.